Here is one T cell receptor (beta chain) with its context. The data belong to a study of blood T cell repertoires in COVID-19. The method was immunoSEQ multiplex PCR; TCRdb's version includes in-frame clones alone and lacks a portion of them. In the table there are tens of thousands of clones, about 75% of which are singletons. In germline, CDR1 is MDHEN, CDR2 SYDVKM. The ends were cut back, 6 bases at V and 7 bases at J, with 12 bases in the middle. CDR3 size: 12 residues. The sequencing sample was made of peripheral blood. The receptor was derived from a man in his sixties or seventies with active or convalescent COVID-19. This chain links TRBV28 with TRBJ1-1; D is unclear. The chain's CDR3 is CASRRGLLEAFF. The CDR3 bases are TGTGCCAGCAGGAGAGGACTGCTTGAAGCTTTCTTT.